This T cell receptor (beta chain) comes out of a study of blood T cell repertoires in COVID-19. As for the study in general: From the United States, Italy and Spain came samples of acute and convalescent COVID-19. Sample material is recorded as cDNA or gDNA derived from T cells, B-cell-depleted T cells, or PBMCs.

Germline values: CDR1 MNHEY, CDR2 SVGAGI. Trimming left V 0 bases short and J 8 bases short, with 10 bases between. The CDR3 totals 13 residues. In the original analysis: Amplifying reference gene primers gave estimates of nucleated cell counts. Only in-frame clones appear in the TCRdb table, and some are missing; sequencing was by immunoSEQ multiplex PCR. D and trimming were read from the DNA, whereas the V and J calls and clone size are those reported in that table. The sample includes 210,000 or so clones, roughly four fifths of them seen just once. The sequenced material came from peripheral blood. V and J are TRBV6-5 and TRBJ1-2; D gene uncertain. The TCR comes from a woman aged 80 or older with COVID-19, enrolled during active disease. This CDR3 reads CASSYSAGRGYTF. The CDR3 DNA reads TGTGCCAGCAGTTACTCTGCGGGTAGGGGCTACACCTTC.